Shown below are 13 T cell receptor beta chains from a single sample sequenced in a study of CD8 T cells in Susac syndrome. RNA in amounts of 0.5 to 1 ug was reverse transcribed with random hexamers. TCRdb fed the immunoSEQ multiplex PCR reads into MiXCR, producing one record per CDR3 protein. Counted here are 160,000 or so distinct CDR3 sequences, approximately 94% occurring once; the ten biggest clones make up approximately 0.11%. The sample consisted of CD4+ T cells from PBMCs. These receptors all come from a human donor with Susac syndrome.

The chain uses TRBV4-3 and TRBJ1-1, with D hard to call. The CDR3 runs to 14 residues. The V end lost 1 base, the J end lost 4 bases, and 10 bases lay between the germline ends. CDR1 and CDR2 from the germline V gene are LGHNA and YSLEER. In DNA, the CDR3 is TGCGCCAGCAGCCAAGTTAGCGAGCGCACTGAAGCTTTCTTT. It codes for CASSQVSERTEAFF.

V and J are TRBV9 and TRBJ1-4; D may be TRBD1 (6 bases). Trimming pared 3 bases from V and 5 bases from J, leaving 14 bases between. Germline CDR1 is SGDLS and CDR2 is YYNGEE. This CDR3 comprises 15 residues. In DNA, the CDR3 is TGTGCCAGCAGCGGGTACAGGGACAAGAATGAAAAACTGTTTTTT. Protein sequence: CASSGYRDKNEKLFF.

CDR3 amino acids: CAWSQGGDNSPLHF. In DNA, the CDR3 is TGTGCCTGGAGTCAGGGGGGGGATAATTCACCCCTCCACTTT. This chain uses TRBV30 with TRBJ1-6, with TRBD1 matching 7 bases. The CDR3 has 14 residues. After removal of 2 bases from V and 5 bases from J, the junction contained 3 bases not matched to a gene. In germline, CDR1 is GTSNPN, CDR2 SVGIG (reference sequence).

The chain joins TRBV14 to TRBJ2-1; TRBD1 might be the D (6 bases). Germline CDR1 SGHDN, CDR2 FVKESK. V lost 4 bases and J lost 8, with 21 bases in between. The CDR3 spans 16 residues. CDR3 nucleotide sequence: TGTGCCAGCAGCCTAGATGCAGGGACATATATCGATGAGCAGTTCTTC. It translates to CASSLDAGTYIDEQFF.

The chain has TRBV5-4 and TRBJ1-2, with 8 bases matching TRBD1. V lost 3 bases and J lost 6; bases outside the gene matches: 4. In germline, CDR1 is SGHNT, CDR2 YYREEE (reference sequence). This CDR3 has 13 amino acids. CDR3 in DNA: TGTGCCAGCAGCTCAACAGGGGGGGATGGCTACACCTTC. Its protein product is CASSSTGGDGYTF. Combining the CDR3 with reference TRBV5-4 and TRBJ1-2 gives the whole variable domain ETGVTQSPTHLIKTRGQQVTLRCSSQSGHNTVSWYQQALGQGPQFIFQYYREEENGRGNFPPRFSGLQFPNYSSELNVNALELDDSALYLCASSSTGGDGYTFGSGTRLTVV.

The V gene is TRBV9, the J gene TRBJ1-2; tentatively, D is TRBD1 (5 bases). V lost 4 bases and J 7 bases, leaving 17 bases between the germline ends. Germline-derived CDR1 and CDR2 are SGDLS and YYNGEE. This CDR3 region has 14 residues. The CDR3 DNA reads as TGTGCCAGCAGCCTCGATCCTCAGGGCGGTGGCTACACCTTC. It translates to CASSLDPQGGGYTF.

The rearrangement joins TRBV5-1 to TRBJ2-7; D is possibly TRBD1 (6 bases). The ends were cut back, 1 base at V and 1 base at J, with 9 bases in the middle. The length of the CDR3 is 14 residues. The germline V gene has CDR1 SGHRS and CDR2 YFSETQ. Here the CDR3 DNA reads TGCGCCAGCAGCTTGCTGACAGGTTCCTACGAGCAGTACTTC. Its translation is CASSLLTGSYEQYF.

V is TRBV9 and J is TRBJ2-7; possible D gene TRBD2, 5 bases. Trimming left V 3 bases short and J 2 bases short, with 15 bases between. This CDR3 has 15 residues. Germline V gene sequence: CDR1 SGDLS, CDR2 YYNGEE. The CDR3 protein is CASSASIGETYEQYF. CDR3 bases: TGTGCCAGCAGCGCCTCTATTGGGGAGACCTACGAGCAGTACTTC.

The chain combines TRBV7-8 with TRBJ2-1; 8 positions match TRBD2. J gave up 3 bases and V 5 bases, and 6 bases lay outside the gene matches. The CDR3 is 15 residues long. Per germline, CDR1 SGHVS and CDR2 FQNEAQ. The CDR3 DNA reads as TGTGCCAGCAGCCCCGGCGGGGGGTTCTACAATGAGCAGTTCTTC. This translates into CASSPGGGFYNEQFF.

The chain uses TRBV24-1 and TRBJ2-2; D unresolved. Germline V gene lookup returns CDR1 KGHDR and CDR2 SFDVKD. The V and J ends lost 4 bases and 3 bases respectively, with 8 bases between them. The CDR3 sequence is 14 residues long. In DNA form, the CDR3 reads TGTGCCACCAGTGACCCCGGATACACCGGGGAGCTGTTTTTT. Translated: CATSDPGYTGELFF.

The chain has TRBV18 and TRBJ2-5; no reliable D call. Germline CDR1 is KGHSH and CDR2 is LQKENI. Trimming took off 1 base at V and 1 base at J, with 10 bases between the two ends. The CDR3 spans 15 residues. The CDR3 here is CASSPRDPPQETQYF. CDR3 nucleotides: TGTGCCAGCTCACCACGAGATCCTCCCCAAGAGACCCAGTACTTC.

The V gene is TRBV7-9, the J gene TRBJ1-1, with D perhaps matching TRBD1 (5 bases). In germline, CDR1 is SEHNR, CDR2 FQNEAQ (reference sequence). V was clipped by 1 base and J by 5 bases, with 8 bases between them. The CDR3 runs 13 residues. The CDR3 bases are TGTGCCAGCAGCTTAGTAGGGGATACTGAAGCTTTCTTT. It specifies CASSLVGDTEAFF.

This CDR3 is CASSSRDLNSPLHF. The CDR3 bases are TGTGCCAGCAGTTCCCGGGACCTCAATTCACCCCTCCACTTT. The chain links TRBV12-3 or TRBV12-4 to TRBJ1-6; maybe TRBD1 (5 bases). Trimming removed 4 bases from V and 7 bases from J, with 11 bases in between. The CDR3 consists of 14 residues.